The sequence of this T cell receptor (beta chain) was determined in a study of blood T cell repertoires in COVID-19. Original processing methods: Amplification with reference gene primers provided the estimates of nucleated cell counts. Assay: immunoSEQ multiplex PCR; the TCRdb copy retains only in-frame clones and omits some. D and trimming were read from the DNA, whereas the V and J calls and clone size are those reported in that table. The data contain under 45,000 clones, 90% of them singletons. Germline CDR1 and CDR2: SEHNR and FQNEAQ (reference sequence). The CDR3 extends over 17 amino acids. V lost 1 base to trimming and J lost 0 bases; unmatched junction nucleotides: 5.

The clonotype was recovered from a man between 60 and 75 years old with active or convalescent COVID-19. V is TRBV7-9 and J is TRBJ2-2, with 7 bases matching TRBD1. Material for sequencing was peripheral blood. Written as DNA, the CDR3 is TGTGCCAGCAGCTTAGGAGGGACAGCGACGAACACCGGGGAGCTGTTTTTT. It encodes CASSLGGTATNTGELFF.